Listed below are T cell receptor beta chains from one sample, sequenced in a study of T cell responses to AZD1222 COVID-19 vaccine. Libraries were prepared by immunoSEQ multiplex PCR; TCRdb keeps only in-frame clonotypes and omits some of them. The data hold approximately 96,000 clones, with around nine tenths observed a single time. Sample: peripheral blood, taken 28 days after the second AZD1222 dose. The receptors were sampled from an adult who received the AZD1222 COVID-19 vaccine. CDR3s include the opening cysteine and the closing phenylalanine or tryptophan. Each record gives: V gene, clone size, D gene, J gene, CDR3 protein, CDR3 DNA. D genes are given only for firm matches. For some rows the clone size is stated as once, few or many, or as a class when expanded; others skip it.

>TRBV11-2|NA|TRBD2|TRBJ2-1
CASSRTSGVNEQFF
TGTGCCAGCAGCCGGACTAGCGGGGTGAATGAGCAGTTCTTC
>TRBV23-1|NA|TRBD1|TRBJ1-6
CASSHGAGQGDSPLHF
TGCGCCAGCAGTCACGGGGCGGGACAGGGGGATTCACCCCTCCACTTT
>TRBV28|NA|TRBD2|TRBJ2-1
CASQFTRGLGLYNEQFF
TGTGCCAGTCAATTCACAAGAGGACTAGGTCTCTACAATGAGCAGTTCTTC
>TRBV7-2|NA|NA|TRBJ1-4
CASSLQDPNEKLFF
TGTGCCAGCAGCCTACAGGATCCTAATGAAAAACTGTTTTTT
>TRBV12-3/TRBV12-4|NA|NA|TRBJ2-7
CASSRTTYEQYF
TGTGCCAGCAGCCGGACTACCTACGAGCAGTACTTC
>TRBV9|once|NA|TRBJ1-1
CASSVAGEGTEAFF
TGTGCCAGCAGCGTAGCAGGGGAGGGGACTGAAGCTTTCTTT
>TRBV29-1|NA|TRBD1|TRBJ2-5
CSVNPKTGKETQYF
TGCAGCGTTAACCCAAAGACAGGGAAAGAGACCCAGTACTTC
>TRBV19|NA|NA|TRBJ1-5
CASSSPGLTGNQPQHF
TGTGCCAGTAGTTCACCGGGACTGACTGGCAATCAGCCCCAGCATTTT
>TRBV19|medium-sized|NA|TRBJ1-1
CASKHLREAFF
TGTGCCAGTAAGCACCTCCGGGAAGCTTTCTTT
>TRBV2|NA|NA|TRBJ1-2
CASSEGLRYNGYTF
TGTGCCAGCAGTGAGGGTCTCCGGTACAATGGCTACACCTTC
>TRBV27|NA|NA|TRBJ1-1
CASSLGAGRTEAFF
TGTGCCAGCAGTTTAGGGGCGGGGAGGACTGAAGCTTTCTTT
>TRBV28|NA|NA|TRBJ2-4
CASIPRGAGTKNIQYF
TGTGCCAGCATTCCAAGGGGAGCCGGGACCAAAAACATTCAGTACTTC
>TRBV3-1/TRBV3-2|once|TRBD1|TRBJ1-3
CASSPRQGKGNTIYF
TGTGCCAGCAGCCCTAGACAGGGGAAAGGAAACACCATATATTTT
>TRBV5-6|few|NA|TRBJ2-1
CASSQQLQGLEQFF
TGTGCCAGCAGCCAGCAACTACAGGGCCTTGAGCAGTTCTTC
>TRBV3-1/TRBV3-2|NA|NA|TRBJ2-3
CASSHRNTDTQYF
TGTGCCAGCAGCCATCGTAACACAGATACGCAGTATTTT
>TRBV11-2|NA|TRBD2|TRBJ2-7
CASSPLGSGTNPYEQYF
TGTGCCAGCAGCCCCCTGGGTAGCGGGACAAATCCCTACGAGCAGTACTTC
>TRBV7-9|NA|NA|TRBJ1-2
CASSSMAGVGYTF
TGTGCCAGCAGCTCAATGGCAGGGGTCGGCTACACCTTC
>TRBV5-1|NA|NA|TRBJ2-7
CASSRTRSDEQYF
TGCGCCAGCAGCCGGACCCGTAGCGACGAGCAGTACTTC
>TRBV10-3|NA|NA|TRBJ1-1
CAISVSTGNTEAFF
TGTGCCATCAGTGTATCGACAGGGAACACTGAAGCTTTCTTT
>TRBV27|NA|NA|TRBJ1-4
CASSFNSADPTLNEKLFF
TGTGCCAGCAGTTTCAATTCGGCGGATCCCACACTTAATGAAAAACTGTTTTTT
>TRBV30|NA|NA|TRBJ2-1
CAWSVTRYNEQFF
TGTGCCTGGAGTGTAACCAGATACAATGAGCAGTTCTTC
>TRBV19|NA|TRBD1|TRBJ1-2
CASSQDRGSGYGYTF
TGTGCCAGTAGTCAAGACAGGGGATCAGGGTATGGCTACACCTTC
>TRBV7-2|NA|TRBD2|TRBJ2-1
CASSLEGTSGRHYNEQFF
TGTGCCAGCAGCTTAGAGGGGACTAGCGGGAGACACTACAATGAGCAGTTCTTC
>TRBV20-1|NA|NA|TRBJ1-1
CSASIPQGNTEAFF
TGCAGTGCTAGTATCCCACAGGGGAACACTGAAGCTTTCTTT
>TRBV3-1/TRBV3-2|NA|TRBD1|TRBJ1-5
CASSQRGTGKQPQHF
TGTGCCAGCAGCCAACGCGGGACAGGGAAGCAGCCCCAGCATTTT
>TRBV24-1|NA|NA|TRBJ2-6
CATSDFDTGANVLTF
TGTGCCACCAGTGATTTCGACACCGGGGCCAACGTCCTGACTTTC
>TRBV5-1|NA|TRBD1|TRBJ1-2
CASSSTGTGQGSYGYTF
TGCGCCAGCAGCTCGACCGGGACAGGGCAGGGGAGCTATGGCTACACCTTC
>TRBV28|once|NA|TRBJ1-1
CASKGQGMGTEAFF
TGTGCCAGCAAGGGCCAGGGTATGGGCACTGAAGCTTTCTTT
>TRBV10-3|NA|NA|TRBJ1-5
CAISESAAYSNQPQHF
TGTGCCATCAGTGAGTCCGCAGCTTATAGCAATCAGCCCCAGCATTTT